This TCR beta chain was identified in a study of response to subunit inactivated influenza vaccine (dated 2018 in TCRdb). Regarding the study in general: Deep quantitative T cell receptor repertoire profiling was used in the study to track responses to a trivalent subunit inactivated influenza vaccine. Overall study outcomes, separate from this receptor: It was suggested by the authors that each seasonal influenza vaccination may recruit only a limited number of new T cells.

The junction shows trimming of 5 bases on V and 0 bases on J, plus 15 bases between the germline ends. Reading the germline V gene (reference sequence) gives CDR1 SEHNR and CDR2 FQNEAQ. Reading from cysteine to phenylalanine, the CDR3 counts 16 amino acids. Only CDR3 DNA remains: 48 bases, in frame from the first base. Receptor libraries were prepared by RT-PCR. Sequenced using an Illumina HiSeq 2500. In TCRdb, the public reads were trimmed at Q25 with fastp and aligned with MiXCR, with productive beta chains retained. Every entry covers one CDR3 protein and lists the most common genes and DNA from its rows. Here the sample has approximately 570,000 distinct CDR3 sequences; 7.5% to 8.5% occur a single time. Around 13% of the sample goes to the ten largest clones. This clonotype was seen ten or more times. What antigen it recognizes has not been identified. Base qualities were left out, and no much larger clone turns up one base away.

The sample here was PBMCs from blood, taken about 23 months after vaccination. The receptor comes from a man in his fifties or sixties who received an inactivated influenza vaccine. Donor details come from another sample of the same person, matched by shared clones. The chain uses TRBV7-9 and TRBJ2-3; TRBD1 is a possible D gene, resting on 5 matching bases. The bases read TGTGCCAGCAGCCCCTCGCGACGGACAAGCACAGATACGCAGTATTTT. It is translated as CASSPSRRTSTDTQYF.